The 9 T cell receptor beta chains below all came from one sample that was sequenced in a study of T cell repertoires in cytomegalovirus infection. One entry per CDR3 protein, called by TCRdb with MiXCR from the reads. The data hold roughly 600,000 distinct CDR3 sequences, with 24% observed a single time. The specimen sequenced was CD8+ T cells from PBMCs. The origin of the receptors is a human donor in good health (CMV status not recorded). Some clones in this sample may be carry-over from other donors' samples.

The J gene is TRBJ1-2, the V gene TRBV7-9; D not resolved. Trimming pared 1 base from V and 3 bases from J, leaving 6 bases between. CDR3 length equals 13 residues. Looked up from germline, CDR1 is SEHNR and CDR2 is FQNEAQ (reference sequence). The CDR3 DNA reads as TGTGCCAGCAGCTTAGTTCCCTACTATGGCTACACCTTC. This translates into CASSLVPYYGYTF.

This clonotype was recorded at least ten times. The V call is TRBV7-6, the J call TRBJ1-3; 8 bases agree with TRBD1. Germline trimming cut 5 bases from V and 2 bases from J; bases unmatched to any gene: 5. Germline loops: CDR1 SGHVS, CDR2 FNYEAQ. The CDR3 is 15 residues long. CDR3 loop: CASSPTTGAGNTIYF. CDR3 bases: TGTGCCAGCAGCCCAACGACAGGGGCTGGAAACACCATATATTTT.

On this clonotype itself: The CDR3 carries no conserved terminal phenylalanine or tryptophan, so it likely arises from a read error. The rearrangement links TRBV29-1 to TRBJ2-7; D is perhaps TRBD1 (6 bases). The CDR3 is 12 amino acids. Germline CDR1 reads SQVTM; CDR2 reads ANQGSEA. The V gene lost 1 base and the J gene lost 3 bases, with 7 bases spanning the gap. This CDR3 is CSVEGRGYEQYS. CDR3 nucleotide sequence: TGCAGCGTTGAAGGCAGGGGCTACGAGCAGTACTCC.

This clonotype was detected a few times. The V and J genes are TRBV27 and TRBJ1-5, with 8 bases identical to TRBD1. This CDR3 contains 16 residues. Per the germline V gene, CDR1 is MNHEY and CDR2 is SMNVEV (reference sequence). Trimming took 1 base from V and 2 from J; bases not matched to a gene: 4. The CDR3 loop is CASSLYTGGGNQPQHF. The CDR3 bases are TGTGCCAGCAGTTTATATACAGGGGGTGGCAATCAGCCCCAGCATTTT.

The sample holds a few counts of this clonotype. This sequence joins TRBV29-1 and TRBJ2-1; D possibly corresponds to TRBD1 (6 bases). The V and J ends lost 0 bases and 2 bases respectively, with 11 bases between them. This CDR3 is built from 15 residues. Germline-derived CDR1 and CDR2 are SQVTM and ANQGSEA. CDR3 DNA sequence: TGCAGCGTTGAAGATCTCCAGGGGACCTACAATGAGCAGTTCTTC. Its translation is CSVEDLQGTYNEQFF.

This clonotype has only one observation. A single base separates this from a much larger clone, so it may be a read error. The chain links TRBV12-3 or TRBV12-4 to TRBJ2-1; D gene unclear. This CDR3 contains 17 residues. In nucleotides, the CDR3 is TGTGCCAACAGTTCTAGAAACTCAGCCCTATCCTACAATGAGCAGTTCTTC. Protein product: CANSSRNSALSYNEQFF.

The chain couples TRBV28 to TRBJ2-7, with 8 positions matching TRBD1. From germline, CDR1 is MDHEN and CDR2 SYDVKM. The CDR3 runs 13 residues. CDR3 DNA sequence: TGTGCAATAGGCGGACAGGGTTTCGACGAGCAGTACGTC. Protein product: CAIGGQGFDEQYV.

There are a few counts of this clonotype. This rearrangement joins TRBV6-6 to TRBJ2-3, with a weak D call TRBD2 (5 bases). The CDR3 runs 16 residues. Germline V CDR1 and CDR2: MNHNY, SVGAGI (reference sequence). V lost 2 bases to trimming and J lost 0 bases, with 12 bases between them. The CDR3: CASSYVLGASTDTQYF. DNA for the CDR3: TGTGCCAGCAGTTACGTCCTGGGAGCAAGCACAGATACGCAGTATTTT.

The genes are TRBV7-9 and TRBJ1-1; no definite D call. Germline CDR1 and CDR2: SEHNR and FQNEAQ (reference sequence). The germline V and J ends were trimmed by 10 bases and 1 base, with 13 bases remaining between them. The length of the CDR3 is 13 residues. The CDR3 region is CANTPQGNTEAFF. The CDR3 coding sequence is TGTGCCAACACCCCCCAAGGGAACACTGAAGCTTTCTTT.